In this sample, the clone carrying this T cell receptor beta chain turned up once. This specimen belongs to a study of blood T cell repertoires in COVID-19. At the level of the study: Sources were T cells, B-cell-depleted T cells, or PBMCs; the material itself was cDNA or gDNA.

Germline CDR1 and CDR2: MRHNA and SNTAGT. The CDR3 has 14 amino acids. V lost 4 bases to trimming and J lost 4 bases; unmatched junction nucleotides: 5. Recruitment covered about 25 US areas and drew participants whose ages spanned roughly 18 to 90 years. Clinical history reported by participants formed the basis on which cohorts were assigned. Authors' methods: Estimation of nucleated cell counts was performed using reference gene primer amplification. This table comes from immunoSEQ multiplex PCR, and its TCRdb copy is limited to in-frame clones, with some not included. V, J and clone size are taken as reported in that table, and D and trimming were inferred from the DNA itself. Of fewer than 350,000 clones in the sample, around 90% were seen once.

This receptor was taken from a woman under 30 with acute COVID-19. The sequenced material came from PBMCs or T cells enriched from blood (not recorded which). The chain carries TRBV6-4 and TRBJ2-3; TRBD1 aligns across 7 bases. DNA for the CDR3: TGTGCCAGCAGTGGGGAAGGGGGCGCAGATACGCAGTATTTT. It translates to CASSGEGGADTQYF.